These T cell receptor beta chains were read from a single sample in a study of cytomegalovirus exposure and HLA in healthy donors. The repertoire was sequenced with immunoSEQ multiplex PCR; TCRdb's copy has only in-frame clones and lacks some. The table records some 77,000 clones, over 70% of them present only once. The sequencing input was PBMCs. These receptors were collected from a woman between 40 and 50 years old in good health and CMV-seropositive. CDR3s include the opening cysteine and the closing phenylalanine or tryptophan. The D gene is left open where the match is weak. Not every row has a clone size; where given, it reads once, few, many or a size class.

V	D	J	size	DNA	CDR3
TRBV10-2	TRBD2	TRBJ2-1	-	TGCGCCAGCAGTGAGTCTGGACTAGCGGGAGTACGAGAGCAGTTCTTC	CASSESGLAGVREQFF
TRBV6-1	TRBD1	TRBJ1-2	few	TGTGCCAGCAGGGGACAGGGCCGCTATGGCTACACCTTC	CASRGQGRYGYTF
TRBV7-2	-	TRBJ2-7	-	TGTGCCAGCAGCCCTATTTCCTACGAGCAGTACTTC	CASSPISYEQYF
TRBV9	-	TRBJ2-2	-	TGTGCCAGCAGCGTAGCTGGGAGCACCGGGGAGCTGTTTTTT	CASSVAGSTGELFF
TRBV5-6	TRBD2	TRBJ2-5	-	TGTGCCAGCAGCTTGCTTTCCGCGGGGGGGCCCCAAGAGACCCAGTACTTC	CASSLLSAGGPQETQYF
TRBV30	-	TRBJ2-7	-	TGTGCCTGGCAGGGCGCCTACGAGCAGTACTTC	CAWQGAYEQYF
TRBV7-2	TRBD1	TRBJ1-4	-	TGTGCCAGCAGCGCAGACAGGGTTCGGGAAAAACTGTTTTTT	CASSADRVREKLFF
TRBV5-1	-	TRBJ2-7	few	TGCGCCAGCAGCTCCAGACGACAGGGAGGTTTAGTATCCTACGAGCAGTACTTC	CASSSRRQGGLVSYEQYF
TRBV6-1	TRBD2	TRBJ2-5	-	TGTGCCAGCACAAACTTAGCGGGTGGAGAGACCCAGTACTTC	CASTNLAGGETQYF
TRBV10-2	TRBD1	TRBJ1-5	few	TGCGCCAGCAGTGTGGGGACAGGACGTCAGCCCCAGCATTTT	CASSVGTGRQPQHF
TRBV30	-	TRBJ2-7	-	TGTGCCTGGAGCCTGGGAGGCCCGGGCGAGCAGTACTTC	CAWSLGGPGEQYF
TRBV7-2	-	TRBJ2-7	-	TGTGCCAGCAGCCCGTACAGCTCCTACGAGCAGTACTTC	CASSPYSSYEQYF
TRBV19	-	TRBJ2-1	-	TGTGCCAGTAGTTCCTTCACCACTAGTGTCTCCTACAATGAGCAGTTCTTC	CASSSFTTSVSYNEQFF
TRBV10-3	TRBD1	TRBJ2-1	-	TGTGCCATCAGACCCACCTGGTCGGACAGGAATTCCTACAATGAGCAGTTCTTC	CAIRPTWSDRNSYNEQFF
TRBV6-5	TRBD1	TRBJ1-2	-	TGTGCCAGCAGTTACTCGACAGGGTACGATGGCTACACCTTC	CASSYSTGYDGYTF
TRBV5-1	-	TRBJ1-6	-	TGCGCCAGCAGCTACACTCCCTCGAAACTCGGGGATAATTCACCCCTCCACTTT	CASSYTPSKLGDNSPLHF
TRBV27	-	TRBJ1-2	-	TGTGCCAGCAGACAATCGGGACAAGGTGCCGGCTACACCTTC	CASRQSGQGAGYTF
TRBV5-6	-	TRBJ1-1	few	TGTGCCAGCAGCTTGGAGGCTCGGGTCCTGAACACTGAAGCTTTCTTT	CASSLEARVLNTEAFF
TRBV5-1	-	TRBJ2-2	-	TGCGCCAGCACCTACACAGGTCCGAACACCGGGGAGCTGTTTTTT	CASTYTGPNTGELFF
TRBV6-1	-	TRBJ1-5	-	TGTGCCAGCAGTGAAAAGAAACAGGTAGATAGCAATCAGCCCCAGCATTTT	CASSEKKQVDSNQPQHF
TRBV5-6	-	TRBJ2-7	-	TGTGCCAGCACCTCGACAGGGACTTTATTGTACGAGCAGTACTTC	CASTSTGTLLYEQYF
TRBV5-6	-	TRBJ1-2	-	TGTGCCAGCAGCTTGGCCGGGATACGCTATGGCTACACCTTC	CASSLAGIRYGYTF
TRBV18	TRBD1	TRBJ2-5	-	TGTGCCAGCTCACGCGGACAGGGGATTGAGACCCAGTACTTC	CASSRGQGIETQYF
TRBV28	-	TRBJ1-1	-	TGTGCCACCCAGGGGATGAACACTGAAGCTTTCTTT	CATQGMNTEAFF
TRBV28	TRBD1	TRBJ2-7	-	TGTGCCAGCAGTTTACCCGGACAGGTGGTAAAGCAGTACTTC	CASSLPGQVVKQYF
TRBV5-1	-	TRBJ2-7	-	TGCGCCAGCAGCTTCACACAGTTTAGCGAGCAGTACTTC	CASSFTQFSEQYF
TRBV30	-	TRBJ2-3	few	TGTGCCTGGAGTGTACGGGAGTTAGATACGCAGTATTTT	CAWSVRELDTQYF
TRBV15	TRBD2	TRBJ2-1	-	TGTGCCACCAGCAGACGGGGAGGGACTAGCGCGAATGAGCAGTTCTTC	CATSRRGGTSANEQFF
TRBV2	-	TRBJ2-7	-	TGTGCCAGCAGTGACAGCTACGAGCAGTACTTC	CASSDSYEQYF
TRBV27	TRBD1	TRBJ2-7	-	TGTGCCAGCAGTTTATTCAGGACAGGGGCCCCAAGCTCCTACGAGCAGTACTTC	CASSLFRTGAPSSYEQYF
TRBV30	TRBD1	TRBJ1-1	-	TGTGCCTGGATCCCAGGGGGAATCCCCACTGAAGCTTTCTTT	CAWIPGGIPTEAFF
TRBV6-1	-	TRBJ1-2	few	TGTGCCAGCAGTGAAGCCCGTTTGCATCGAGATGGCTACACCTTC	CASSEARLHRDGYTF
TRBV28	TRBD1	TRBJ2-5	-	TGTGCCAGCAGTTCCCGGACAGGGTTAGAGACCCAGTACTTC	CASSSRTGLETQYF
TRBV21-1	-	TRBJ2-1	-	TGTGCCAGCAGCAAAGCGCGACTAGCGGGACTCTACAATGAGCAGTTCTTC	CASSKARLAGLYNEQFF
TRBV5-1	TRBD2	TRBJ2-5	-	TGCGCCAGCAGCTCTAGCGGGACTCCCCAAGAGACCCAGTACTTC	CASSSSGTPQETQYF
TRBV28	TRBD1	TRBJ1-4	-	TGTGCCAGCAGTTTGCCGACAGGGAGTAATGAAAAACTGTTTTTT	CASSLPTGSNEKLFF
TRBV15	-	TRBJ2-5	-	TGTGCCACCAGCACCGATTTAAGACAGCAAGAGACCCAGTACTTC	CATSTDLRQQETQYF
TRBV29-1	TRBD1	TRBJ1-1	-	TGCAGCGTTGTGGGACAGGGGAACACTGAAGCTTTCTTT	CSVVGQGNTEAFF
TRBV18	-	TRBJ2-5	few	TGTGCCAGCTCACCACCGTCGACGGGGGAGACCCAGTACTTC	CASSPPSTGETQYF
TRBV7-9	TRBD1	TRBJ1-6	few	TGTGCCAGCAGCCCAAGCGGACAGGGAATTTCACCCCTCCACTTT	CASSPSGQGISPLHF
TRBV2	TRBD1	TRBJ1-5	-	TGTGCCAGCAGTCGGGAGGGGGCCAATCAGCCCCAGCATTTT	CASSREGANQPQHF
TRBV18	-	TRBJ1-5	-	TGTGCCAGCGCTGACGGGAGTCAGCCCCAGCATTTT	CASADGSQPQHF
TRBV7-2	TRBD1	TRBJ2-6	once	TGTGCCAGCAGCTTGTGGACAGGGGGGGACTCTGGGGCCAACGTCCTGACTTTC	CASSLWTGGDSGANVLTF
TRBV5-4	-	TRBJ2-7	-	TGTGCCAGCAGCTTGGTGGCCGTTCCAGGGGAGCAGTACTTC	CASSLVAVPGEQYF
TRBV6-5	TRBD1	TRBJ1-2	-	TGTGCCAGCAGAGGGGCCGGGACAGGATATGGCTACACCTTC	CASRGAGTGYGYTF
TRBV4-1	TRBD2	TRBJ2-1	-	TGCGCCAGCAGCCACCTAGCGGGAGACCCCTACAATGAGCAGTTCTTC	CASSHLAGDPYNEQFF
TRBV7-9	-	TRBJ2-1	-	TGTGCCAGCAGCTTATCGGTCCCGTTTATACAGTTCTTC	CASSLSVPFIQFF
TRBV25-1	-	TRBJ1-2	-	TGTGCCAGCAGTGGACATAAAGGCTACACCTTC	CASSGHKGYTF
TRBV6-4	TRBD2	TRBJ2-3	few	TGTGCCAGCAGTGAAACTAGCGGGGGCACAGATACGCAGTATTTT	CASSETSGGTDTQYF